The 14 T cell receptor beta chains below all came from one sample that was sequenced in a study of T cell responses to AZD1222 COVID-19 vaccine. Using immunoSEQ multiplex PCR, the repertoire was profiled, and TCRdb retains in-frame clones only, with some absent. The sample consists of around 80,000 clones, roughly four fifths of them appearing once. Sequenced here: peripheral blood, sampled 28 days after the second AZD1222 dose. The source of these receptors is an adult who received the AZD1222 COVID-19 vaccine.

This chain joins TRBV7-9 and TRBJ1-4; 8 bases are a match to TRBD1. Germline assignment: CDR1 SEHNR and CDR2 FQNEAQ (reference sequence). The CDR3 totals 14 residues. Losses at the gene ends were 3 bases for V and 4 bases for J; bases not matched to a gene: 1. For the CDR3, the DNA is TGTGCCAGCAGCTTGGGACAGGTTAATGAAAAACTGTTTTTT. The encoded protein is CASSLGQVNEKLFF.

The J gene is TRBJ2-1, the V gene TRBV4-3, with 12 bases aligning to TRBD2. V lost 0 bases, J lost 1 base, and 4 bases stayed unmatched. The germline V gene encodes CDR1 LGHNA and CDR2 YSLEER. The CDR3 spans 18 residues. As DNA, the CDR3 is TGCGCCAGCAGCCAAGACCTAGCGGGAGGGGGTTCCTACAATGAGCAGTTCTTC. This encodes CASSQDLAGGGSYNEQFF.

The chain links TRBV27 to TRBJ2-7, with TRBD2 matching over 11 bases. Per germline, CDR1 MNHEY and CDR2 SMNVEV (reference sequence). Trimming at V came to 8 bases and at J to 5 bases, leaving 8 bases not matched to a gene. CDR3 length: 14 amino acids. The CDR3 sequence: CASSRTSGRDEQYF. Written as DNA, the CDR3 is TGTGCCAGCTCGAGGACTAGCGGGCGGGACGAGCAGTACTTC.

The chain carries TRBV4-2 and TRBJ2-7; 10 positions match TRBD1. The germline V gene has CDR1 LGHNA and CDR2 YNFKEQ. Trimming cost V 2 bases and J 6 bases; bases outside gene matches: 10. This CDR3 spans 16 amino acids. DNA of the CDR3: TGTGCCAGCAGCCAACCCGGACAGGGGGGTTTCGGCGAGCAGTACTTC. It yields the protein CASSQPGQGGFGEQYF.

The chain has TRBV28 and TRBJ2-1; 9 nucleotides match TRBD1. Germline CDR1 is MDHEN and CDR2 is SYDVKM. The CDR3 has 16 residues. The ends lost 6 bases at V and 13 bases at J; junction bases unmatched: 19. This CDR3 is CASRQTGTGKGVGQFF. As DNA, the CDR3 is TGTGCCAGCAGGCAAACCGGGACAGGGAAGGGTGTGGGACAGTTCTTC.

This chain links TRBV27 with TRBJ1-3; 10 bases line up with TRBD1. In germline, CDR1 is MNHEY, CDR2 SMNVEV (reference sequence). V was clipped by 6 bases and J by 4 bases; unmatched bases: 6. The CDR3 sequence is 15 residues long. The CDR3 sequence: CASRGTGASGNTIYF. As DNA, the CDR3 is TGTGCCAGCAGAGGGACAGGGGCGTCCGGAAACACCATATATTTT.

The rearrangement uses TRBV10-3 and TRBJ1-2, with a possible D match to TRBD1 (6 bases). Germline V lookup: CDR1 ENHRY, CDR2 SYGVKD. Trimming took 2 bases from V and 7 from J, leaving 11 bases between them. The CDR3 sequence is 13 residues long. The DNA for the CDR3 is TGTGCCATCAGTGAGGGCAGGGGCGTTGGCTACACCTTC. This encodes CAISEGRGVGYTF.

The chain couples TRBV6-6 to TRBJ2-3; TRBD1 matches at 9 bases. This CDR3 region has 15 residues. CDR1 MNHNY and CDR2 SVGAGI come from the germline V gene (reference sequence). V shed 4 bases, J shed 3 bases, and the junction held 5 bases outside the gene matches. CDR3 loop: CASSFPGQGTDTQYF. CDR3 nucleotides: TGTGCCAGCAGTTTCCCGGGACAGGGAACAGATACGCAGTATTTT.

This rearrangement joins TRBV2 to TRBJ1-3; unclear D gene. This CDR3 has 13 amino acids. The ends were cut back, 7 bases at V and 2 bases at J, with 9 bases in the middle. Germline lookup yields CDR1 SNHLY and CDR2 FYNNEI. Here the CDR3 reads CASKQSAGNTIYF. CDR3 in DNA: TGTGCCAGCAAGCAGTCTGCTGGAAACACCATATATTTT.

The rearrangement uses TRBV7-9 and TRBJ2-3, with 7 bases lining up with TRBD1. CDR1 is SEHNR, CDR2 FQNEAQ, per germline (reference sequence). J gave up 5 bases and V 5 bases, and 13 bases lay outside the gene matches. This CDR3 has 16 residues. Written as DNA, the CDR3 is TGTGCCAGCAGCCCCCAGACAGGGCATAACATAGATACGCAGTATTTT. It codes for CASSPQTGHNIDTQYF.

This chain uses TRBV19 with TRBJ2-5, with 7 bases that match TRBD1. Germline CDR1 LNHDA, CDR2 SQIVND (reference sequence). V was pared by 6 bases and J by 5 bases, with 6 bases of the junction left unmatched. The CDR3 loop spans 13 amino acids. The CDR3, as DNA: TGTGCCAGTAGCTCCAGGGGGTCGGAGACCCAGTACTTC. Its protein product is CASSSRGSETQYF.

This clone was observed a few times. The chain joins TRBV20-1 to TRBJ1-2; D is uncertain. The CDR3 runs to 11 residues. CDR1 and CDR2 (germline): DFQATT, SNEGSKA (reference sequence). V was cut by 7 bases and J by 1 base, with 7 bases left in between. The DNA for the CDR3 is TGCAGTGGTCAAGTTAACTATGGCTACACCTTC. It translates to CSGQVNYGYTF.

CDR3 sequence (DNA): TGTGCCAGCTCGCCCAACGATAATCAGCCCCAGCATTTT. This codes for CASSPNDNQPQHF. The chain joins TRBV18 to TRBJ1-5; D is undetermined. Germline loops: CDR1 KGHSH, CDR2 LQKENI. CDR3 length equals 13 residues. The V end was cut by 6 bases, the J end by 4 bases, with 10 bases between.

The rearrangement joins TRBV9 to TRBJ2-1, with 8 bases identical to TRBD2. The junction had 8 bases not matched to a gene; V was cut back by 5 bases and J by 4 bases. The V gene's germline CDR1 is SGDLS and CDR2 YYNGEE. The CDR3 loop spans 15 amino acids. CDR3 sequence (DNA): TGTGCCAGCAGAGAAACTAGCGGACCTTACAATGAGCAGTTCTTC. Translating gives CASRETSGPYNEQFF.